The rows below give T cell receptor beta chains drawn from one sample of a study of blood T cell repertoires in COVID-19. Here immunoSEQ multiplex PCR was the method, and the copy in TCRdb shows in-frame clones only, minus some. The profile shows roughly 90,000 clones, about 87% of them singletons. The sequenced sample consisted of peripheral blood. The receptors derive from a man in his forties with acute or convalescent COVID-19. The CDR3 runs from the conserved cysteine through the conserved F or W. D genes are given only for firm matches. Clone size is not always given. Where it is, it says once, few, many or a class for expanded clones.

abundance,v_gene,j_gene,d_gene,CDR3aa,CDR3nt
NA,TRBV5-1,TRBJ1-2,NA,CASSLAQGANGYTF,TGCGCCAGCAGCTTGGCCCAAGGGGCTAATGGCTACACCTTC
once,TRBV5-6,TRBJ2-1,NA,CASSTSGRRTGNEQFF,TGTGCCAGCAGCACCTCGGGCCGACGAACGGGGAATGAGCAGTTCTTC
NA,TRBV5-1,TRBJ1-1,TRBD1,CASSRDSPNTEAFF,TGCGCCAGCAGCCGGGACAGCCCTAACACTGAAGCTTTCTTT
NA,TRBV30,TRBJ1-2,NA,CAWSVGGARGYTF,TGTGCCTGGAGTGTGGGGGGGGCCCGGGGCTACACCTTC
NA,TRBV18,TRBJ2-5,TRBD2,CASSPAGTSWKTQYF,TGTGCCAGCTCACCCGCCGGGACTAGCTGGAAGACCCAGTACTTC
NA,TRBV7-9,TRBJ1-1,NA,CASSFGRVMNTEAFF,TGTGCCAGCAGCTTTGGCAGGGTCATGAACACTGAAGCTTTCTTT
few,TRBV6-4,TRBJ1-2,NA,CASSSSEGGRNYGYTF,TGTGCCAGCAGTTCCAGTGAGGGCGGCCGGAACTATGGCTACACCTTC
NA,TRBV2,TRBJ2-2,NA,CASSEAAGRTGELFF,TGTGCCAGCAGTGAAGCTGCAGGGCGCACCGGGGAGCTGTTTTTT
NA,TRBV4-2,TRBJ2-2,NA,CASSSAGETGELFF,TGTGCCAGCAGCTCAGCAGGGGAGACCGGGGAGCTGTTTTTT
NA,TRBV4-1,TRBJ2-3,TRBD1,CASSPGDREYTDTQYF,TGCGCCAGCAGCCCAGGGGACAGGGAATACACAGATACGCAGTATTTT
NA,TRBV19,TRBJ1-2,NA,CASSIRSGGLRWDYGYTF,TGTGCCAGTAGTATAAGATCGGGGGGCCTGCGCTGGGACTATGGCTACACCTTC
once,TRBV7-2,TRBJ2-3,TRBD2,CASSLAGLAGAFTDTQYF,TGTGCCAGCAGCTTAGCGGGACTAGCGGGGGCCTTCACAGATACGCAGTATTTT
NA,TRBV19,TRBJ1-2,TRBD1,CASSAGQGTYGYTF,TGTGCCAGTAGTGCAGGACAGGGAACTTATGGCTACACCTTC
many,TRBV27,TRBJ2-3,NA,CASSFRGDQITDTQYF,TGTGCCAGCAGTTTCAGGGGGGACCAAATCACAGATACGCAGTATTTT
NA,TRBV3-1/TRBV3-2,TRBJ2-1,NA,CASSQLGRPNEQFF,TGTGCCAGCAGCCAACTGGGCAGGCCTAATGAGCAGTTCTTC